These 17 T cell receptor beta chains originate from one sample sequenced in a study of blood T cells in healthy people across ages. Through a sample-barcoded 5' primer and a J-beta primer mix, a second PCR was run for roughly 7 to 11 cycles. TCRdb itself ran the 5' RACE reads through MiXCR, one entry per CDR3 protein. The sample shows fewer than 2 million distinct CDR3 sequences, around 40% of them seen only once. Sequencing was carried out using blood. These receptors came from a human donor in good health.

The sample holds a few counts of this clonotype. The V and J genes are TRBV27 and TRBJ2-7, with 9 bases lining up with TRBD2. The V and J ends lost 6 bases and 3 bases, in that order; junction bases with no gene match: 9. In germline, CDR1 is MNHEY, CDR2 SMNVEV (reference sequence). The CDR3 is 15 amino acids. For the CDR3, the DNA is TGTGCCAGCAGCCTCACTAGCGGGCGAAACTACGAGCAGTACTTC. Amino acids: CASSLTSGRNYEQYF.

V and J are TRBV9 and TRBJ1-2; possibly TRBD1 for D (5 bases). This CDR3 spans 15 amino acids. The V gene's germline CDR1 is SGDLS and CDR2 YYNGEE. With 4 bases removed from V and 5 bases from J, the gap between germline ends came to 18 bases. CDR3 nucleotide sequence: TGTGCCAGCAGCCCTAAGCAGGGAACTCTATATGGCTACACCTTC. This codes for CASSPKQGTLYGYTF.

This clonotype appeared a few times. This chain joins TRBV7-2 and TRBJ2-2; 10 bases map to TRBD2. The germline V gene encodes CDR1 SGHTA and CDR2 FQGNSA. The V segment lost 7 bases and the J segment 1 base; nucleotides outside the gene matches: 6. The CDR3 has 16 amino acids. The CDR3 is CASKSGGALNTGELFF. In DNA, the CDR3 is TGTGCCAGCAAGAGCGGGGGGGCGTTGAACACCGGGGAGCTGTTTTTT.

The chain combines TRBV10-3 with TRBJ2-2, with D possibly being TRBD2 (5 bases). The CDR3 loop spans 12 amino acids. V gave up 5 bases and J gave up 8 bases, with 9 bases separating them. CDR1 ENHRY and CDR2 SYGVKD come from the germline V gene. The CDR3 DNA follows: TGTGCCATCAGTCCGGGGAGAGGGGAGCTGTTTTTT. Its protein product is CAISPGRGELFF.

A note on this clonotype: One end of the junction varies from germline; a read error may be responsible. The gene calls are TRBV6-2 or TRBV6-3 and TRBJ2-5, with 11 nucleotides matching TRBD2. The J call is in doubt because the DNA end fits TRBJ2-7 better. This CDR3 is built from 15 residues. The germline V gene encodes CDR1 MNHEY and CDR2 SVGEGT. CDR3 sequence reads: CTSSFTSGGHFEQYF. For the CDR3, the DNA is TGTACCAGCAGTTTCACTAGCGGGGGTCATTTCGAGCAGTACTTC.

This clonotype was seen ten or more times. The CDR3, as DNA: TGCAGCGCCTACGGGATCACAGCGGCCAAAAACATTCAGTACTTC. Protein product: CSAYGITAAKNIQYF. This rearrangement joins TRBV29-1 to TRBJ2-4; D may be TRBD2 (5 bases). The CDR3 runs 15 residues. The germline V and J ends were trimmed by 7 bases and 1 base, with 17 bases remaining between them. The V gene's germline CDR1 is SQVTM and CDR2 ANQGSEA.

The V and J genes are TRBV20-1 and TRBJ1-4, with D perhaps matching TRBD1 (5 bases). V lost 3 bases to trimming and J lost 8 bases, with 16 bases between them. The CDR3 is 14 amino acids. CDR1 is DFQATT, CDR2 SNEGSKA, per germline (reference sequence). CDR3 DNA sequence: TGCAGTGCTAGGGGGACGAGCCTCGGAGAAAAACTGTTTTTT. It codes for CSARGTSLGEKLFF.

This clonotype occurred a few times. Relative to the germline gene, one junction end is altered; a read error may explain this. This rearrangement joins TRBV5-1 to TRBJ2-5, with 9 bases identical to TRBD2. Germline CDR1 reads SGHRS; CDR2 reads YFSETQ. The CDR3 runs 15 residues. The CDR3 DNA sequence: TGTGCCAGCAGCTTAGTGCGGGGGGGCCCTGAGACCCAGTACTTC. This sequence encodes CASSLVRGGPETQYF. Based on the CDR3 plus reference TRBV5-1 and TRBJ2-5, the full variable domain is KAGVTQTPRYLIKTRGQQVTLSCSPISGHRSVSWYQQTPGQGLQFLFEYFSETQRNKGNFPGRFSGRQFSNSRSEMNVSTLELGDSALYLCASSLVRGGPETQYFGPGTRLLVL.

V usage is TRBV7-2 and J usage is TRBJ1-1; a possible D gene is TRBD1 (5 bases). The CDR3 extends over 14 amino acids. The germline CDR1 and CDR2 sequences are SGHTA and FQGNSA. Trimming shortened V by 5 bases and J by 5 bases, and 15 bases separated the two germline ends. CDR3 residues: CASSPYGGWTEAFF. CDR3 coding DNA: TGTGCCAGCAGCCCGTACGGGGGTTGGACTGAAGCTTTCTTT. Full variable domain (rest looked up from reference TRBV7-2 and TRBJ1-1): GAGVSQSPSNKVTEKGKDVELRCDPISGHTALYWYRQSLGQGLEFLIYFQGNSAPDKSGLPSDRFSAERTGGSVSTLTIQRTQQEDSAVYLCASSPYGGWTEAFFGQGTRLTVV.

This chain joins TRBV5-1 and TRBJ2-5; D perhaps matches TRBD2 (5 bases). The CDR3 contains 13 residues. V was clipped by 3 bases and J by 13 bases, with 19 bases between them. Germline V CDR1 and CDR2: SGHRS, YFSETQ. The CDR3 DNA sequence: TGCGCCAGCAGCTCGTCTACCGGGGAGATTCGGTACTTC. It specifies CASSSSTGEIRYF.

The V gene is TRBV18, the J gene TRBJ2-1; TRBD1 might be the D (6 bases). CDR1 KGHSH and CDR2 LQKENI come from the germline V gene. Trimming cost V 3 bases and J 8 bases, with 17 bases left between them. This CDR3 region has 15 residues. CDR3 sequence reads: CASSPPSTGGDEQFF. The CDR3 DNA reads TGTGCCAGCTCACCTCCTTCGACAGGAGGCGATGAGCAGTTCTTC. The variable domain in full, completed from reference TRBV18 and TRBJ2-1, reads NAGVMQNPRHLVRRRGQEARLRCSPMKGHSHVYWYRQLPEEGLKFMVYLQKENIIDESGMPKERFSAEFPKEGPSILRIQQVVRGDSAAYFCASSPPSTGGDEQFFGPGTRLTVL.

This clonotype has only a few counts. The chain employs TRBV28 and TRBJ1-2; the D gene is possibly TRBD1 (6 bases). The CDR3 is 17 residues long. Per the germline V gene, CDR1 is MDHEN and CDR2 is SYDVKM. Trimming took off 7 bases at V and 0 bases at J, with 21 bases between the two ends. This chain's CDR3 is CASTSPFGGSANYGYTF. DNA of the CDR3: TGTGCCAGCACCTCACCGTTCGGGGGCTCAGCTAACTATGGCTACACCTTC.

This chain joins TRBV7-2 and TRBJ2-6, with a possible D match to TRBD2 (6 bases). Germline-derived CDR1 and CDR2 are SGHTA and FQGNSA. The V end was cut by 4 bases, the J end by 2 bases, with 9 bases between. This CDR3 contains 15 residues. CDR3: CASSSRLAGANVLTF. CDR3 in DNA: TGTGCCAGCAGCTCTCGACTAGCTGGGGCCAACGTCCTGACTTTC. The whole variable domain, filled in from reference TRBV7-2 and TRBJ2-6, reads GAGVSQSPSNKVTEKGKDVELRCDPISGHTALYWYRQSLGQGLEFLIYFQGNSAPDKSGLPSDRFSAERTGGSVSTLTIQRTQQEDSAVYLCASSSRLAGANVLTFGAGSRLTVL.

This chain connects TRBV5-5 to TRBJ2-2, with D maybe TRBD2 (5 bases). The CDR3 has 15 amino acids. Between the trimmed V and J ends, which lost 4 bases and 4 bases, there was a span of 14 bases. Germline CDR1 reads SGHKS; CDR2 reads YYEKEE (reference sequence). CDR3 nucleotides: TGTGCCAGCAGCCGTGACTACAAGGGCACCGGGGAGCTGTTTTTT. Protein: CASSRDYKGTGELFF.

This clonotype has more than one count but fewer than ten. The V and J genes are TRBV4-2 and TRBJ1-2; unclear D gene. With 0 bases removed from V and 1 base from J, the gap between germline ends came to 9 bases. Germline assignment: CDR1 LGHNA and CDR2 YNFKEQ. This CDR3 has 15 residues. The CDR3 spells CASSQDLQDNYGYTF. The CDR3 nucleotides read TGTGCCAGCAGCCAAGATTTGCAGGATAACTATGGCTACACCTTC.

V is TRBV15 and J is TRBJ2-1; D is ambiguous. CDR3 size: 16 residues. Germline V gene data show CDR1 as LNHNV and CDR2 as YYDKDF (reference sequence). Trimming shortened V by 0 bases and J by 5 bases, and 14 bases separated the two germline ends. This CDR3 is CATSRDMATSNNEQFF. As DNA, the CDR3 is TGTGCCACCAGCAGAGATATGGCAACTTCTAACAATGAGCAGTTCTTC.

This clonotype was counted only a few times. The chain is built from TRBV5-1 and TRBJ2-1, with D maybe TRBD2 (6 bases). Germline V gene lookup returns CDR1 SGHRS and CDR2 YFSETQ. This CDR3 region has 16 residues. Trimming removed 6 bases from V and 0 bases from J, with 16 bases in between. The CDR3 DNA is TGCGCCAGCACTATCGGGATGGGGGGCTCCTACAATGAGCAGTTCTTC. It translates to CASTIGMGGSYNEQFF.